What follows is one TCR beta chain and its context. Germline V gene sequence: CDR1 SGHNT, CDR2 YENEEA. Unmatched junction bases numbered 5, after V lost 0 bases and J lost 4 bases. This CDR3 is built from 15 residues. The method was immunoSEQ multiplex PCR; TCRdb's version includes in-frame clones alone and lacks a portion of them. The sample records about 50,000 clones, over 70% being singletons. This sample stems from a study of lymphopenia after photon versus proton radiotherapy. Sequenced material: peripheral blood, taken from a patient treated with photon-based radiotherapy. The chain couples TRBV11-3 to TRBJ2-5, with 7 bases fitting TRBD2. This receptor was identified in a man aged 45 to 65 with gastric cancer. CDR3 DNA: TGTGCCAGCAGCTTAGATGGGACGGGGGGAGAGACCCAGTACTTC. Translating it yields CASSLDGTGGETQYF.